The 14 T cell receptor delta chains presented below share a single source sample, sequenced in a study of gamma-delta T cells after stem cell transplantation. TCRdb fed the RT-PCR reads to CATT. The repertoire has roughly 14,000 delta-chain clones, less than 10% of them found once; the top ten carry about 66%. Sequenced material: gamma-delta T cells. The receptors derive from a human donor. It is not recorded whose cells these are; they may come from a transplant donor.

In its sample, this clone was seen a few times. The gene calls are TRDV2 and TRDJ1; unclear D gene. The CDR3 runs 15 residues. The ends were cut back, 4 bases at V and 6 bases at J, with 20 bases in the middle. Germline V CDR1 and CDR2: GEAIGNYY, EKD. The CDR3, as DNA: TGTGCCTGTGATAGAGGGTCGGGTCACCCCTATAAACTCATCTTT. Protein product: CACDRGSGHPYKLIF.

The count of this clone is one. The chain has TRDV1 and TRDJ1; the D is unclear. V lost 4 bases and J 11 bases, leaving 32 bases between the germline ends. This CDR3 comprises 18 residues. Germline V lookup: CDR1 TSWWSYY, CDR2 QGS. Here the CDR3 DNA reads TGTGCTCTTGGGGCTCAGCTCCCACTCTTTGGGCTTACCGATCACCTCATCTTT. It encodes CALGAQLPLFGLTDHLIF.

On this clone itself: The protein recorded in TCRdb matches a much larger clone and deviates from this DNA's translation at residue 9, suggesting a read error; the protein here is obtained by translating the DNA. The chain combines TRDV1 with TRDJ2, with TRDD3 matching over 13 bases. The V gene's germline CDR1 is TSWWSYY and CDR2 QGS. V lost 3 bases and J lost 4; bases outside the gene matches: 26. The CDR3 is made up of 24 amino acids. The chain's CDR3 is CALGEPPYLLPRYTGGYGTAQLFF. CDR3 nucleotide sequence: TGTGCTCTTGGGGAGCCGCCTTACCTCCTACCCCGGTATACTGGGGGATACGGGACAGCACAACTCTTCTTT.

A remark on this clone: A far more abundant clone sits one base away, making this likely a read error. Other DNA sequences from this sample encode an identical CDR3 as well. J is TRDJ1 and V is TRDV2; 8 bases match TRDD3. The trim removed 2 bases at V and 0 bases at J, leaving 7 bases unmatched. CDR3 size: 16 residues. Germline V gene sequence: CDR1 GEAIGNYY, CDR2 EKD. CDR3 sequence (DNA): TGTGCCTGTGACATCTTGGGGGATCTTTACACCGATAAACTCATCTTT. It is translated as CACDILGDLYTDKLIF.

This clone was detected ten times or more. TCRdb shows a much larger clone's protein in place of this DNA's translation, and the two differ at residue 5, likely through a read error; the protein shown is translated from the DNA. The chain couples TRDV2 to TRDJ1; 13 positions agree with TRDD3. V gave up 3 bases and J gave up 2 bases; unmatched junction bases: 8. The CDR3 runs 17 residues. Germline-derived CDR1 and CDR2 are GEAIGNYY and EKD. CDR3 sequence reads: CACDPLLGDTQTDKLIF. As DNA, the CDR3 is TGTGCCTGTGACCCCTTACTGGGGGATACGCAAACCGATAAACTCATCTTT.

This clone occurred a few times. TCRdb has a much larger clone's protein, which differs at residue 4 from the translation of this DNA, likely because of a read error; what is shown is the protein translated from the DNA. The CDR3 region is CALEATVLGADKLIF. CDR3 in DNA: TGTGCTCTTGAGGCTACCGTCCTCGGAGCTGATAAACTCATCTTT. J is TRDJ1 and V is TRDV1, with D unresolved. The CDR3 runs 15 residues. Looked up from germline, CDR1 is TSWWSYY and CDR2 is QGS. With 7 bases removed from V and 5 bases from J, the gap between germline ends came to 20 bases.

This clone appeared a few times. The mismatch at residue 11 between this DNA's translation and the TCRdb protein of a much larger clone likely reflects a read error; the protein shown is translated from the DNA. V is TRAV29/DV5 and J is TRDJ1; 10 positions agree with TRDD3. The ends lost 0 bases at V and 0 bases at J; junction bases unmatched: 23. The CDR3 sequence is 22 residues long. CDR1 and CDR2 (germline): NSMFDY, ISSIKDK. The CDR3 coding sequence is TGTGCAGCAAGCGCAGGGGTGTTCCTGGGGTGTTGGGGGATACATTACACCGATAAACTCATCTTT. Its translation: CAASAGVFLGCWGIHYTDKLIF.

A remark on this clone: Given a much more abundant clone one base away, this may be a read error. The chain is built from TRDV2 and TRDJ1; 9 bases align to TRDD3. CDR3 size: 17 residues. CDR1 and CDR2 (germline): GEAIGNYY, EKD. CDR3 region: CAFDTWVVLGDKDKLIF. The CDR3 bases are TGTGCCTTTGACACTTGGGTCGTACTGGGGGACAAGGATAAACTCATCTTT.

This clone showed up just a few times. A far larger clone lies a single base away; this is likely a read error. Within the sample, other DNA sequences also encode this same CDR3. The J gene is TRDJ1, the V gene TRDV2, with TRDD3 matching 8 bases. This CDR3 comprises 17 residues. The J segment lost 0 bases and the V segment lost 0 bases, leaving 8 bases of the junction unmatched. The germline V gene encodes CDR1 GEAIGNYY and CDR2 EKD. CDR3 region: CACDTITGGAYTDKLIF. The CDR3 DNA reads as TGTGCCTGTGACACCATTACTGGGGGGGCATACACCGATAAACTCATCTTT.

Of note for this clone: This is likely an artifact of a read error, given a far larger clone one base away. In the same sample, other DNA sequences code for this CDR3. The J gene is TRDJ1, the V gene TRDV1; 12 nucleotides line up with TRDD3. Germline V gene data show CDR1 as TSWWSYY and CDR2 as QGS. CDR3 length: 19 amino acids. V gave up 3 bases and J gave up 5 bases; unmatched junction bases: 16. The CDR3 DNA reads TGTGCTCTTGGGGAGCTAGAGCCCCCCGACTGGGGGATACAGGATAAACTCATCTTT. Translated, it gives CALGELEPPDWGIQDKLIF.

The table lists this clone with a few counts. TCRdb pairs this DNA with a much larger clone's protein that differs at residue 9, likely a read error; the protein shown was translated from the DNA. This chain links TRDV2 with TRDJ1; 7 positions match TRDD3. The CDR3 consists of 21 residues. Germline V gene sequence: CDR1 GEAIGNYY, CDR2 EKD. V lost 0 bases and J lost 0; bases outside the gene matches: 21. The CDR3 is CACDTLNLILGTRSYTDKLIF. The CDR3 nucleotides read TGTGCCTGTGACACCCTCAATCTCATACTGGGGACTAGATCGTACACCGATAAACTCATCTTT.

This clone was detected ten times or more. TCRdb has a much larger clone's protein, which differs at residue 8 from the translation of this DNA, likely because of a read error; what is shown is the protein translated from the DNA. The chain joins TRDV2 to TRDJ1; 10 bases align to TRDD3. The CDR3 is made up of 21 amino acids. V shed 1 base and J 0 bases; nucleotides not matched to a gene: 19. Germline CDR1 is GEAIGNYY and CDR2 is EKD. For the CDR3, the DNA is TGTGCCTGTGACACACTACGCGGTGGGGATTCTGGGGGATATAACACCGATAAACTCATCTTT. Its protein product is CACDTLRGGDSGGYNTDKLIF.

This clone has just a few counts. The protein TCRdb gives is from a much larger clone and does not agree with this DNA's translation at residue 9, likely a read error; the protein shown here comes from the DNA. The chain uses TRDV2 and TRDJ1; 10 bases agree with TRDD3. CDR1 and CDR2 from the germline V gene are GEAIGNYY and EKD. Trimming cost V 3 bases and J 1 base; bases outside gene matches: 10. The CDR3 loop spans 17 amino acids. The CDR3 loop is CACDPLGDAHRTDKLIF. The CDR3 region has the DNA TGTGCCTGTGACCCACTGGGGGATGCGCATCGCACCGATAAACTCATCTTT.

This clone was found a few times. TCRdb's entry gives the protein of a much larger clone, which mismatches this DNA's translation at residue 8, likely from a read error; the protein reported here is translated from the DNA. DNA for the CDR3: TGTGCCTGTGACACCGTAAGTCGGGGGAGCAGCTCCTGGGACACCCGACAGATGTTTTTC. Its translation: CACDTVSRGSSSWDTRQMFF. The rearrangement joins TRDV2 to TRDJ3; perhaps TRDD3 as D (6 bases). Trimming removed 0 bases at V and 0 bases at J, with 17 bases between. This CDR3 has 20 residues. Germline V gene data show CDR1 as GEAIGNYY and CDR2 as EKD.